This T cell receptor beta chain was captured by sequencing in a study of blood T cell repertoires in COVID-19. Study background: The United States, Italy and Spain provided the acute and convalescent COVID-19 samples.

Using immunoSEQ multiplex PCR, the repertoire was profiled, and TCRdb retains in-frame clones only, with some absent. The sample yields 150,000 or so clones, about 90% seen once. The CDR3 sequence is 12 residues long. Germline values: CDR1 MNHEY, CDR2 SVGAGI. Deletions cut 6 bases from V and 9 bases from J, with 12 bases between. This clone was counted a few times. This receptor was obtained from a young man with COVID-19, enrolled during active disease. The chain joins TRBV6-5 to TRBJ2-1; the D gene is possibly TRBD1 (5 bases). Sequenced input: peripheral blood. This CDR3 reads CASRDGRGEQFF. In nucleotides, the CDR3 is TGTGCCAGCAGAGACGGTAGGGGTGAGCAGTTCTTC.